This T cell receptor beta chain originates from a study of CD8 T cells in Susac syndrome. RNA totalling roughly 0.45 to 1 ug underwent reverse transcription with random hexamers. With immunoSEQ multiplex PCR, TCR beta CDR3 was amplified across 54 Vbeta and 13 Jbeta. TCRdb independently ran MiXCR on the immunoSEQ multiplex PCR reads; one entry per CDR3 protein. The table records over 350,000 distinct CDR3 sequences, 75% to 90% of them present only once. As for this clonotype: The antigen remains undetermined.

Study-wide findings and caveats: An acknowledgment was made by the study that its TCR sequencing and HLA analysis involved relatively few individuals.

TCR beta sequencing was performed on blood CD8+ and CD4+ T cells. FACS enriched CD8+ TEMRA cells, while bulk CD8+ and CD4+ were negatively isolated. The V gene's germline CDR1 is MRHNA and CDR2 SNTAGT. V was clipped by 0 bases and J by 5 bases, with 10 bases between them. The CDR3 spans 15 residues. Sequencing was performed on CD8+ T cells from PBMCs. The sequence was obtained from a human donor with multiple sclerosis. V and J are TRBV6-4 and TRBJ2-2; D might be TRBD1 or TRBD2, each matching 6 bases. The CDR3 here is CASSDSPGATGELFF. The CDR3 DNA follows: TGTGCCAGCAGTGACTCTCCGGGGGCGACCGGGGAGCTGTTTTTT.